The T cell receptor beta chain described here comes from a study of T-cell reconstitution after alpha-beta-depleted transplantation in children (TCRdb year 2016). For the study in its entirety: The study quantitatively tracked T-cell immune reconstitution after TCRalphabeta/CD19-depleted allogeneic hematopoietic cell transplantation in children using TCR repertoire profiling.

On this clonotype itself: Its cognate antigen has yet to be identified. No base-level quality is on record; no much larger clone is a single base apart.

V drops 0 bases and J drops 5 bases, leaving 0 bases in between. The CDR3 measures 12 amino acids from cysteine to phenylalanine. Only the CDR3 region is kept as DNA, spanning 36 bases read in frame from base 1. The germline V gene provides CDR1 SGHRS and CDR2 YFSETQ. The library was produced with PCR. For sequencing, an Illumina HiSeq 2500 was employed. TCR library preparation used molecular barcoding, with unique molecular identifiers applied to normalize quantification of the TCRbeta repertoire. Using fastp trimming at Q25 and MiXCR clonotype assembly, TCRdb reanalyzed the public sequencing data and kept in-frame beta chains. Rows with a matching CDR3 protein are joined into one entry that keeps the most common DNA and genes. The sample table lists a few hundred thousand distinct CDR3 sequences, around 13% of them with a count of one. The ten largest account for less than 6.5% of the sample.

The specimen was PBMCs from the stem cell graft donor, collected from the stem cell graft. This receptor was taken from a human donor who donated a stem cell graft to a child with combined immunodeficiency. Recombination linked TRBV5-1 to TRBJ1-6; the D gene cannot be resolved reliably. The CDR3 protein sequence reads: CASSLDNSPLHF. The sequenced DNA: TGCGCCAGCAGCTTGGATAATTCACCCCTCCACTTT.